One and the same sample provided the 26 T cell receptor beta chains below, sequenced in a study of memory CD8 T cells in hepatitis C reinfection. Time point meaning: late/post reinfection, 12 to 24 weeks after detection. Sorted cells were sequenced directly ex vivo without any in vitro expansion. The method was immunoSEQ multiplex PCR; TCRdb's version includes in-frame clones alone and lacks a portion of them. The sample yields 4,500 or so clones, 87% seen once. The sequenced sample was naive CD8+ T cells sorted from blood. These receptors originate from a man aged 45-65 years with hepatitis C virus infection.

The V call is TRBV11-2, the J call TRBJ1-1, with D hard to call. With 1 base removed from V and 4 bases from J, the gap between germline ends came to 4 bases. The CDR3 loop spans 12 amino acids. The germline CDR1 and CDR2 sequences are SGHAT and FQNNGV. The CDR3 DNA is TGTGCCAGCAGCTTAGGCGCCACTGAAGCTTTCTTT. Amino acids: CASSLGATEAFF.

This clone was recorded only once. CDR3 sequence (DNA): TGCAGTGTTAGGGAGGGCACTGAAGCTTTCTTT. The encoded protein is CSVREGTEAFF. The rearrangement uses TRBV20-1 and TRBJ1-1, with D unclear. Trimming took 7 bases from V and 4 from J, leaving 10 bases between them. The germline V gene has CDR1 DFQATT and CDR2 SNEGSKA (reference sequence). CDR3 length: 11 amino acids.

J is TRBJ2-2 and V is TRBV2; no clear D gene. The CDR3 sequence is 13 residues long. The V gene lost 7 bases and the J gene lost 4 bases, with 10 bases spanning the gap. CDR1 is SNHLY, CDR2 FYNNEI, per germline. The CDR3 DNA reads TGTGCCAGCATATATGAAGCCACCGGGGAGCTGTTTTTT. It codes for CASIYEATGELFF.

This clone was found once. This chain links TRBV7-9 with TRBJ2-5, with D possibly being TRBD2 (6 bases). Germline CDR1 reads SEHNR; CDR2 reads FQNEAQ (reference sequence). Trimming left V 2 bases short and J 1 base short, with 8 bases between. The length of the CDR3 is 14 residues. The CDR3, as DNA: TGTGCCAGCAGCTTACTAGCGCCCCAAGAGACCCAGTACTTC. It translates to CASSLLAPQETQYF.

The chain recombines TRBV9 with TRBJ2-5; D might be TRBD1 (6 bases). V dropped 4 bases and J dropped 2 bases, with 15 bases sitting between them. The CDR3 has 15 residues. Germline CDR1 SGDLS, CDR2 YYNGEE. CDR3 DNA sequence: TGTGCCAGCAGCCCCGGACAGACCGGGCAAGAGACCCAGTACTTC. Its translation is CASSPGQTGQETQYF.

The J gene is TRBJ1-4, the V gene TRBV2, with TRBD1 matching over 8 bases. The V gene's germline CDR1 is SNHLY and CDR2 FYNNEI. The V segment lost 9 bases and the J segment 4 bases; nucleotides outside the gene matches: 10. CDR3 size: 15 residues. CDR3 protein: CASSDGQGFNEKLFF. The DNA of the CDR3 is TGTGCCAGTTCCGACGGACAGGGATTTAATGAAAAACTGTTTTTT.

This clone was recorded once. V and J are TRBV5-1 and TRBJ1-2; D possibly corresponds to TRBD1 (6 bases). With 5 bases removed from V and 4 bases from J, the gap between germline ends came to 15 bases. The CDR3 is 14 amino acids. CDR1 SGHRS and CDR2 YFSETQ come from the germline V gene. Here the CDR3 DNA reads TGCGCCAGCAGGGAGCAGGGGACTATCTATGGCTACACCTTC. It specifies CASREQGTIYGYTF.

V is TRBV30 and J is TRBJ2-5, with D possibly TRBD1 on 6 matching bases. From germline, CDR1 is GTSNPN and CDR2 SVGIG (reference sequence). The CDR3 contains 13 residues. V lost 2 bases and J lost 2, with 9 bases in between. Here the CDR3 reads CAWSPDSQETQYF. CDR3 nucleotides: TGTGCCTGGAGTCCGGACAGTCAAGAGACCCAGTACTTC.

For the CDR3, the DNA is TGTGCCAGCACCTTAACCGGGGCACAGGGCCGCGACGAGCAGTACTTC. It specifies CASTLTGAQGRDEQYF. The chain uses TRBV5-8 and TRBJ2-7; D possibly corresponds to TRBD1 (6 bases). The V and J ends lost 6 bases and 5 bases respectively, with 24 bases between them. This CDR3 is 16 amino acids long. In germline, CDR1 is SGHTS, CDR2 YDEGEE.

As DNA, the CDR3 is TGTGCCAGCAGCGTATTGGGGGGGGGTAGCACAGATACGCAGTATTTT. Amino acids: CASSVLGGGSTDTQYF. The V and J genes are TRBV9 and TRBJ2-3, with 7 nucleotides matching TRBD2. This CDR3 is 16 amino acids long. Germline V gives CDR1 SGDLS, CDR2 YYNGEE. V dropped 1 base and J dropped 0; count of bases not matched to a gene: 5.

The genes are TRBV18 and TRBJ1-1; D gene ambiguous. Germline CDR1 reads KGHSH; CDR2 reads LQKENI. V lost 2 bases to trimming and J lost 6 bases, with 13 bases between them. The CDR3 runs 14 residues. CDR3 sequence reads: CASSPEFTAAEAFF. CDR3 DNA: TGTGCCAGCTCACCAGAGTTTACAGCCGCTGAAGCTTTCTTT. Full variable domain (remainder filled in from reference TRBV18 and TRBJ1-1): NAGVMQNPRHLVRRRGQEARLRCSPMKGHSHVYWYRQLPEEGLKFMVYLQKENIIDESGMPKERFSAEFPKEGPSILRIQQVVRGDSAAYFCASSPEFTAAEAFFGQGTRLTVV.

The chain has TRBV30 and TRBJ2-1; D possibly corresponds to TRBD2 (6 bases). The CDR3 extends over 14 amino acids. Germline loops: CDR1 GTSNPN, CDR2 SVGIG (reference sequence). The V gene lost 5 bases and the J gene lost 6 bases, with 17 bases spanning the gap. The CDR3 is CAWHGERAANEQFF. CDR3 DNA sequence: TGTGCCTGGCACGGGGAGCGGGCCGCCAATGAGCAGTTCTTC.

The rearrangement uses TRBV27 and TRBJ1-6; D is ambiguous. The CDR3 spans 16 residues. The germline V gene has CDR1 MNHEY and CDR2 SMNVEV (reference sequence). The V gene lost 2 bases and the J gene lost 0 bases, with 8 bases spanning the gap. The CDR3 sequence: CASSLGLSSYNSPLHF. CDR3 coding DNA: TGTGCCAGCAGTTTAGGACTCAGCTCCTATAATTCACCCCTCCACTTT.

V usage is TRBV11-3 and J usage is TRBJ2-3; D is unclear. Germline values: CDR1 SGHNT, CDR2 YENEEA. The V gene lost 6 bases and the J gene lost 5 bases, with 12 bases spanning the gap. This CDR3 spans 13 amino acids. CDR3 sequence (DNA): TGTGCCAGCAGTAAATACTTCCGAGATACGCAGTATTTT. This codes for CASSKYFRDTQYF.

The genes are TRBV9 and TRBJ2-2, with no clear D. The CDR3 is 12 amino acids. The V end was cut by 4 bases, the J end by 2 bases, with 3 bases between. Per the germline V gene, CDR1 is SGDLS and CDR2 is YYNGEE. CDR3 sequence: CASSLNTGELFF. CDR3 in DNA: TGTGCCAGCAGCCTCAACACCGGGGAGCTGTTTTTT.

This clone was picked up one time. This chain joins TRBV29-1 and TRBJ2-7; 13 bases match TRBD2. The ends lost 0 bases at V and 3 bases at J; junction bases unmatched: 5. This CDR3 is built from 16 residues. The V gene's germline CDR1 is SQVTM and CDR2 ANQGSEA. The CDR3 DNA follows: TGCAGCGTTGAAGAGGGGACTAGCGGGGAGAACTACGAGCAGTACTTC. It specifies CSVEEGTSGENYEQYF.

Here the CDR3 reads CASSQGWGGLKDEQYF. In DNA, the CDR3 is TGCGCCAGCAGCCAAGGGTGGGGGGGGCTCAAGGACGAGCAGTACTTC. The rearrangement links TRBV4-1 to TRBJ2-7, with D possibly TRBD2 on 7 matching bases. Trimming cost V 1 base and J 5 bases, with 18 bases left between them. Germline V CDR1 and CDR2: MGHRA, YSYEKL. CDR3 length: 16 amino acids.

This clone counts as medium-sized. The rearrangement links TRBV4-3 to TRBJ2-3; D gene unclear. This CDR3 comprises 14 residues. The V end was cut by 1 base, the J end by 1 base, with 6 bases between. The V gene's germline CDR1 is LGHNA and CDR2 YSLEER. As DNA, the CDR3 is TGCGCCAGCAGCCAAGGAGCCGGCACAGATACGCAGTATTTT. Protein sequence: CASSQGAGTDTQYF.

This rearrangement joins TRBV10-3 to TRBJ2-1; D is possibly TRBD2 (6 bases). This CDR3 comprises 14 residues. Trimming left V 8 bases short and J 7 bases short, with 18 bases between. The germline V gene has CDR1 ENHRY and CDR2 SYGVKD. The CDR3 DNA reads as TGTGCCATCGCCCCCGAGGGCGCGGGGAATGAGCAGTTCTTC. Its protein product is CAIAPEGAGNEQFF.

Only a few counts were recorded for this clone. The J gene is TRBJ1-5, the V gene TRBV19, with 7 bases lining up with TRBD1. V shed 5 bases and J 5 bases; nucleotides not matched to a gene: 9. Germline V gives CDR1 LNHDA, CDR2 SQIVND (reference sequence). The CDR3 totals 15 residues. The CDR3 nucleotides read TGTGCCAGTAGTCTATTAGGGGGCCCCCATCAGCCCCAGCATTTT. It codes for CASSLLGGPHQPQHF.

J is TRBJ2-5 and V is TRBV18; D might be TRBD1 (6 bases). The CDR3 has 15 residues. Trimming cost V 6 bases and J 2 bases, with 16 bases left between them. Germline CDR1 KGHSH, CDR2 LQKENI. CDR3 nucleotides: TGTGCCAGCTCGCGTTGGACAGCCGATCAAGAGACCCAGTACTTC. This encodes CASSRWTADQETQYF. Complete variable domain (other parts from reference TRBV18 and TRBJ2-5): NAGVMQNPRHLVRRRGQEARLRCSPMKGHSHVYWYRQLPEEGLKFMVYLQKENIIDESGMPKERFSAEFPKEGPSILRIQQVVRGDSAAYFCASSRWTADQETQYFGPGTRLLVL.

This clone was seen just once. The chain couples TRBV9 to TRBJ2-1, with a possible D match to TRBD2 (10 bases). Germline assignment: CDR1 SGDLS and CDR2 YYNGEE. V was shortened by 4 bases and J by 2 bases, with 28 bases between the two germline ends. The CDR3 is 20 amino acids. The CDR3 coding sequence is TGTGCCAGCAGCTCGACAGGGGGTTCGGCTAGCGGGAGTCCCTACAATGAGCAGTTCTTC. This encodes CASSSTGGSASGSPYNEQFF.

The genes are TRBV7-9 and TRBJ2-1; D is uncertain. The CDR3 runs to 16 residues. Per germline, CDR1 SEHNR and CDR2 FQNEAQ (reference sequence). The V end lost 1 base, the J end lost 5 bases, and 15 bases lay between the germline ends. In nucleotides, the CDR3 is TGTGCCAGCAGCTTAGGGTGGGCCTCTTCGAACAATGAGCAGTTCTTC. Protein sequence: CASSLGWASSNNEQFF.

The count of this clone is one. The J gene is TRBJ1-3, the V gene TRBV28; TRBD1 is a possible D gene (5 bases). Trimming left V 0 bases short and J 4 bases short, with 7 bases between. The CDR3 covers 14 residues. Germline values: CDR1 MDHEN, CDR2 SYDVKM. CDR3 DNA sequence: TGTGCCAGCAGTTTATGGACAGACGGAAACACCATATATTTT. It yields the protein CASSLWTDGNTIYF.

This chain uses TRBV7-8 with TRBJ2-2; the D gene is possibly TRBD1 (6 bases). The CDR3 loop spans 16 amino acids. Trimming removed 2 bases at V and 0 bases at J, with 10 bases between. Germline CDR1 SGHVS, CDR2 FQNEAQ. The CDR3 spells CASSLQGTPNTGELFF. The CDR3 DNA reads as TGTGCCAGCAGCTTACAAGGGACACCGAACACCGGGGAGCTGTTTTTT.

The V gene is TRBV23-1, the J gene TRBJ2-2, with 9 bases lining up with TRBD1. TRBV23-1 is labeled an ORF, and its function is uncertain. This CDR3 region has 18 residues. Trimming at V came to 6 bases and at J to 5 bases, leaving 16 bases not matched to a gene. This CDR3 is CASRDEPGQGRYTGELFF. The CDR3, as DNA: TGCGCCAGCAGGGATGAGCCGGGACAGGGTCGTTATACCGGGGAGCTGTTTTTT.